The sequence of this T cell receptor beta chain was determined in a study of T-cell memory formation after mild COVID-19. This CDR3 contains 14 residues. Germline V lookup: CDR1 SGHTA, CDR2 FQGTGA. V gave up 0 bases and J gave up 8 bases, with 10 bases separating them. Constant-segment primers and 5'RACE yielded cDNA libraries for TCR alpha and TCR beta, each carrying sample barcodes and UMIs. In TCRdb, the 5' RACE reads were re-called with MiXCR into one record per CDR3 protein. This table has about 390,000 distinct CDR3 sequences, roughly 15% appearing once. Sequenced material: PBMCs or a T cell subset sorted from them (not recorded which). The TCR originated in a man aged 18-30 years who had mild COVID-19 (a few samples of this study predate the infection). Cell type and time point are not known. The chain is built from TRBV7-3 and TRBJ2-2; no clear D gene. The chain's CDR3 is CASSLTTSGGELFF. DNA of the CDR3: TGTGCCAGCAGCTTAACTACCTCTGGGGGGGAGCTGTTTTTT. The whole variable domain, remainder taken from reference TRBV7-3 and TRBJ2-2, is GAGVSQTPSNKVTEKGKYVELRCDPISGHTALYWYRQSLGQGPEFLIYFQGTGAADDSGLPNDRFFAVRPEGSVSTLKIQRTERGDSAVYLCASSLTTSGGELFFGEGSRLTVL.